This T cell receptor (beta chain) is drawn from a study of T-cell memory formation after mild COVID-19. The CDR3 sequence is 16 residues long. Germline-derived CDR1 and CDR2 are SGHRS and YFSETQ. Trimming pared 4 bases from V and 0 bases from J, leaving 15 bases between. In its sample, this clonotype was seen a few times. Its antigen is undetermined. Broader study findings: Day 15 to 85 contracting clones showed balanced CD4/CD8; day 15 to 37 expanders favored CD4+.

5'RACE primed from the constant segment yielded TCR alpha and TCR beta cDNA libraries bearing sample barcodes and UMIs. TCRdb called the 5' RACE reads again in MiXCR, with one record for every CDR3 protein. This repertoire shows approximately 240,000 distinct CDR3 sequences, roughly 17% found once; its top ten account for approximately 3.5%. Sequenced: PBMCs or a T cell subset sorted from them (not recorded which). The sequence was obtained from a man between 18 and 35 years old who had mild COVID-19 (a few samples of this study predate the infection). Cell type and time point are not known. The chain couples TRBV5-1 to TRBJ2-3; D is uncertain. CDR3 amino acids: CASSQNGDTSTDTQYF. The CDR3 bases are TGCGCCAGCAGCCAGAACGGAGATACTAGCACAGATACGCAGTATTTT.